These T cell receptor beta chains were read from a single sample in a study of T-cell reconstitution after alpha-beta-depleted transplantation in children. TCRdb analysed the PCR reads with MiXCR anew, one entry per CDR3 protein. Of about 240,000 distinct CDR3 sequences listed, around 13% were seen once; the top ten hold over 2.5%. This sample comprised PBMCs from the stem cell graft donor, obtained from the stem cell graft. The receptors originated from a human donor who donated a stem cell graft to a child with acute lymphoblastic leukemia. Both conserved end residues are trimmed from each CDR3. Each record gives: V gene, J gene, CDR3 protein.

TRBV5-1	TRBJ1-4	ASSSSGGKSEKLF
TRBV10-2	TRBJ2-2	ASSESLRGLAPGELF
TRBV29-1	TRBJ2-1	SGRKGAGEQF
TRBV27	TRBJ1-5	ASSPTGNQPQH
TRBV5-6	TRBJ2-2	ASSWGNRGPWNTGELF
TRBV11-2	TRBJ1-4	ASSLITGNEKLF
TRBV28	TRBJ2-2	ASSLIAGAEELF
TRBV7-9	TRBJ2-3	ASSLSGADTQY
TRBV10-3	TRBJ2-1	AISEWDSASYNEQF
TRBV9	TRBJ2-5	ASSVEAGLQETQY
TRBV11-1	TRBJ2-1	ASSKTGVHPPYNEQF
TRBV20-1	TRBJ2-5	SAKREGGETQY
TRBV5-4	TRBJ2-3	ASSFDGNTQY
TRBV7-9	TRBJ2-7	ASSLVTGTGGYEQY
TRBV5-1	TRBJ2-7	ASSPRDWRYEQY
TRBV11-2	TRBJ2-5	ASSPRAGVYQETQY
TRBV5-5	TRBJ2-1	ASSLLKDNEQF
TRBV27	TRBJ1-4	ASSLLGDEKLF
TRBV5-1	TRBJ2-7	ASSWTGTTYEQY
TRBV5-5	TRBJ2-2	ASSDSFTGELF
TRBV12-3/TRBV12-4	TRBJ2-7	ASSLGLAGYEQY
TRBV6-1	TRBJ2-6	ASSKGTSGANVLT
TRBV10-3	TRBJ1-1	AISDPGVGTEAF
TRBV20-1	TRBJ2-1	SVPGLEAVEQF
TRBV20-1	TRBJ2-5	SARKARGLAGPPITETQY
TRBV5-4	TRBJ1-1	ASSLEGTGGSEAF
TRBV30	TRBJ2-6	AWRRGSGANVLT
TRBV5-1	TRBJ2-2	ASSFQGTGELF
TRBV15	TRBJ2-6	ATSRRLPGQTLGANVLT
TRBV9	TRBJ2-1	ASSGNVGRIYNEQF
TRBV6-6	TRBJ2-1	ASSLGAGQEQF
TRBV4-3	TRBJ1-6	ASSQVKVSGSPLH
TRBV4-3	TRBJ2-7	ASSQDKAGQLYEQY
TRBV4-3	TRBJ1-5	ASSQDWRQNQPQH
TRBV7-2	TRBJ1-1	ASSYILKNTEAF
TRBV12-3/TRBV12-4	TRBJ1-5	ASSMGQGHQPQH
TRBV7-2	TRBJ2-2	ASLERRNTGELF
TRBV6-5	TRBJ2-2	ASRSETGFAGELF
TRBV29-1	TRBJ2-1	SVVMAGKSYNEQF
TRBV9	TRBJ2-5	ASSVGDVETQY
TRBV5-1	TRBJ2-7	ASSRPGGSYEQY
TRBV11-2	TRBJ1-6	ASSPVRGRNSPLH
TRBV20-1	TRBJ2-5	SASVTGSGETQY
TRBV5-6	TRBJ1-1	ASSGTGIGDFNTEAF
TRBV10-3	TRBJ2-3	AIRPGQGKDTQY
TRBV11-2	TRBJ2-3	ASSLLGTSGILTDTQY
TRBV12-3/TRBV12-4	TRBJ2-1	ASSPVLAGVGEQF
TRBV5-6	TRBJ2-1	ASSGMVRGLAGFNEQF
TRBV4-3	TRBJ1-1	ASSQSRTNTEAF
TRBV6-1	TRBJ1-1	ASSVDSAYREAF
TRBV7-9	TRBJ2-4	ASSLGRPDAIQY
TRBV28	TRBJ2-7	ASSLLTSGAGEQY
TRBV5-1	TRBJ2-1	ASTTLRDRASYNEQF
TRBV19	TRBJ2-1	ASSSAGGYYEQF